This T cell receptor (beta chain) was sequenced during a study of blood T cell repertoires in COVID-19. Study-wide context: Material from acute and convalescent COVID-19 was sourced from the United States, Italy and Spain. Nucleic acid was either cDNA or gDNA, and it came from T cells, B-cell-depleted T cells, or PBMCs.

The table came from immunoSEQ multiplex PCR; TCRdb's copy has only in-frame clones and leaves some out. The sample gives about 120,000 clones, approximately 79% of which show up once; 2.5% is in the top ten. The CDR3 consists of 15 residues. Germline V gene sequence: CDR1 SGDLS, CDR2 YYNGEE. Trimming took off 4 bases at V and 0 bases at J, with 13 bases between the two ends. Sequenced material: peripheral blood. The chain uses TRBV9 and TRBJ1-2; D not resolved. This receptor was identified in a man aged 50-60 years with acute or convalescent COVID-19. The CDR3 is CASSSDEAANYGYTF. The CDR3 nucleotides read TGTGCCAGCAGCTCAGACGAGGCTGCTAACTATGGCTACACCTTC. The complete variable domain, with remaining parts taken from reference TRBV9 and TRBJ1-2, reads DSGVTQTPKHLITATGQRVTLRCSPRSGDLSVYWYQQSLDQGLQFLIQYYNGEERAKGNILERFSAQQFPDLHSELNLSSLELGDSALYFCASSSDEAANYGYTFGSGTRLTVV.